The source of this T cell receptor beta chain is a study of blood T cell repertoires in COVID-19. Across the study: Both acute and convalescent COVID-19 samples were obtained from the United States, Italy and Spain. T cells, B-cell-depleted T cells, or PBMCs supplied cDNA or gDNA.

Trimming removed 3 bases from V and 2 bases from J; junction bases left unmatched: 5. Germline assignment: CDR1 SGHNT and CDR2 YYREEE (reference sequence). The length of the CDR3 is 16 residues. In the original workflow: Estimates of nucleated cell counts were drawn from the amplification of reference gene primers. TCRdb's table, derived via immunoSEQ multiplex PCR, lists solely in-frame clones and lacks some. V and J calls and clone size are as listed in that table; D and trimming were resolved from the DNA. The repertoire holds 250,000 or so clones, with about 88% as singletons. The chain has TRBV5-4 and TRBJ2-2, with 9 bases aligning to TRBD2. The clonotype originates from a woman between 35 and 50 years old who had recovered from COVID-19. The source material was peripheral blood. DNA for the CDR3: TGTGCCAGCAGCTCGCTGACTAGCGGAAACACCGGGGAGCTGTTTTTT. Encoded protein: CASSSLTSGNTGELFF.